This record looks at one T cell receptor (beta chain) sequence and its context. Its antigen is as yet unknown. The primer mix had 60 Vbeta and 13 Jbeta primers. Only in-frame clones appear in the TCRdb table, and some are missing; sequencing was by immunoSEQ multiplex PCR. The sample lists 110,000 or so clones; around 77% were seen once. V lost 6 bases and J lost 5; bases outside the gene matches: 12. Germline-derived CDR1 and CDR2 are KGHSH and LQKENI. This CDR3 has 15 amino acids. The record originates from a study of cytomegalovirus exposure and HLA in healthy donors. The donors gave bone marrow, and they were healthy. Study-level findings and limits: Links to common viral pathogens appeared, in a later analysis, for several of the most significant clusters. Fewer N-insertions than the roughly 630-donor mean were reportedly shown by an Asian-associated ancestry cluster in a later analysis.

Sequenced: PBMCs. This TCR was sampled from a woman younger than 45 in good health and CMV-seropositive. The V and J genes are TRBV18 and TRBJ2-5; 7 bases map to TRBD1. The CDR3 region has the DNA TGTGCCAGCTCTGACGGGACAGTCGTAAAGGAGACCCAGTACTTC. Translated, it gives CASSDGTVVKETQYF.